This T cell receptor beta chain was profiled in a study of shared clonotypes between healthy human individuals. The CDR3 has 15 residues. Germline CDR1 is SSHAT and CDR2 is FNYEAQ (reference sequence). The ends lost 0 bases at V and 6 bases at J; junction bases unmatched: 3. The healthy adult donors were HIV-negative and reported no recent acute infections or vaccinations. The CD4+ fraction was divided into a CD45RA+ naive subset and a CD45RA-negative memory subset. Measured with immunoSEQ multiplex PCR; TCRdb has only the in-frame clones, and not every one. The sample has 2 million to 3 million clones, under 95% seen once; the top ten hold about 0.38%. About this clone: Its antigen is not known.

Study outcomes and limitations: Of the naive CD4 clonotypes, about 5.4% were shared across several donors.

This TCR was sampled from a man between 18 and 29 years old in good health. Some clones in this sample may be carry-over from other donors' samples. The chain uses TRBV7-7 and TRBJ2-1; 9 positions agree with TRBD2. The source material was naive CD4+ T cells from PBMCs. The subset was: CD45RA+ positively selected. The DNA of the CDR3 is TGTGCCAGCAGCTTAGCGGCGGGAGGGGGCAATGAGCAGTTCTTC. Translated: CASSLAAGGGNEQFF. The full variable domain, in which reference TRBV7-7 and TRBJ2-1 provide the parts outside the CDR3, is GAGVSQSPRYKVTKRGQDVTLRCDPISSHATLYWYQQALGQGPEFLTYFNYEAQPDKSGLPSDRFSAERPEGSISTLTIQRTEQRDSAMYRCASSLAAGGGNEQFFGPGTRLTVL.